The 17 T cell receptor beta chains below were found in one sample sequenced in a study of blood T cell repertoires in COVID-19. Profiling relied on immunoSEQ multiplex PCR, and the TCRdb table lists in-frame clones only, not all of them. The sample includes some 240,000 clones, approximately 90% seen only once; the top ten take 0.7% to 0.85%. Specimen: peripheral blood. These receptors came from a man aged 60 to 69 with COVID-19, enrolled during active disease.

The chain carries TRBV15 and TRBJ1-1; D uncertain. Germline assignment: CDR1 LNHNV and CDR2 YYDKDF (reference sequence). The V end was cut by 0 bases, the J end by 1 base, with 6 bases between. CDR3 size: 14 residues. The CDR3 DNA is TGTGCCACCAGCAGAGATGCGGGGAACACTGAAGCTTTCTTT. It translates to CATSRDAGNTEAFF.

The chain joins TRBV19 to TRBJ1-1; 10 bases match TRBD1. Losses at the gene ends were 6 bases for V and 3 bases for J; bases not matched to a gene: 13. Per the germline V gene, CDR1 is LNHDA and CDR2 is SQIVND (reference sequence). The CDR3 loop spans 17 amino acids. CDR3 nucleotides: TGTGCCAGTAGCCCGACAGGGGGCGCGATGCGACACACTGAAGCTTTCTTT. Its translation: CASSPTGGAMRHTEAFF.

The CDR3 bases are TGTGCCAGCAGCCAAGTTAGCGGGAATGCCTACGAGCAGTACTTC. Its protein is CASSQVSGNAYEQYF. This chain uses TRBV3-1 (or the pseudogene TRBV3-2) with TRBJ2-7; TRBD2 agrees at 8 bases. The junction had 4 bases not matched to a gene; V was cut back by 1 base and J by 2 bases. The V gene's germline CDR1 is LGHDT and CDR2 YNNKEL (reference sequence). The length of the CDR3 is 15 residues.

The V and J genes are TRBV19 and TRBJ1-1, with D possibly TRBD1 on 6 matching bases. Germline lookup yields CDR1 LNHDA and CDR2 SQIVND (reference sequence). The CDR3 length is 14 residues. Between the trimmed V and J ends, which lost 5 bases and 1 base, there was a span of 11 bases. CDR3 DNA sequence: TGTGCCAGTAGTCCCGGGACATCGAACACTGAAGCTTTCTTT. Amino acid sequence: CASSPGTSNTEAFF.

V is TRBV15 and J is TRBJ2-3; D may be TRBD1 (5 bases). Trimming stripped 5 bases from V and 0 bases from J, with 15 bases between. Germline values: CDR1 LNHNV, CDR2 YYDKDF (reference sequence). The CDR3 is made up of 16 amino acids. The CDR3 DNA reads TGTGCCACCAGCCATGTAGGGGTTGCTAGCACAGATACGCAGTATTTT. The encoded protein is CATSHVGVASTDTQYF.

The gene calls are TRBV7-3 and TRBJ1-2; D perhaps matches TRBD1 (6 bases). Trimming shortened V by 5 bases and J by 8 bases, and 18 bases separated the two germline ends. This CDR3 comprises 14 residues. Germline CDR1 is SGHTA and CDR2 is FQGTGA. Here the CDR3 DNA reads TGTGCCAGCAGCCAACAGGGTGCGGTGAGGGGCTACACCTTC. Its translation: CASSQQGAVRGYTF.

This chain joins TRBV5-1 and TRBJ2-3, with 8 bases identical to TRBD2. V lost 2 bases, J lost 2 bases, and 4 bases stayed unmatched. CDR3 length: 15 residues. The germline V gene has CDR1 SGHRS and CDR2 YFSETQ. CDR3: CASSLGAGATDTQYF. The DNA for the CDR3 is TGCGCCAGCAGCTTAGGAGCGGGGGCCACAGATACGCAGTATTTT.

The V and J genes are TRBV7-9 and TRBJ2-1, with TRBD2 matching over 15 bases. The CDR3 extends over 20 amino acids. Germline trimming cut 7 bases from V and 0 bases from J; bases unmatched to any gene: 13. The V gene's germline CDR1 is SEHNR and CDR2 FQNEAQ (reference sequence). The CDR3 region has the DNA TGTGCCAGCAACAGGGGGCGAGGGACTAGCGGGAGGATCTCCTACAATGAGCAGTTCTTC. Translating it yields CASNRGRGTSGRISYNEQFF.

In its sample, this clone was seen once. The J gene is TRBJ1-1, the V gene TRBV7-2, with TRBD1 matching 9 bases. The length of the CDR3 is 15 residues. From germline, CDR1 is SGHTA and CDR2 FQGNSA. With V trimmed by 5 bases and J by 1 base, 5 bases remained unmatched. CDR3 amino acids: CASSAHRGQNTEAFF. As DNA, the CDR3 is TGTGCCAGCAGCGCCCACAGGGGGCAGAACACTGAAGCTTTCTTT.

Points on this clone: This specimen includes other DNA sequences encoding the same CDR3. V is TRBV5-4 and J is TRBJ2-1, with 10 bases aligning to TRBD2. This CDR3 has 15 residues. Per the germline V gene, CDR1 is SGHNT and CDR2 is YYREEE (reference sequence). The trim removed 4 bases at V and 0 bases at J, leaving 1 base unmatched. The CDR3 spells CASSASGSSYNEQFF. For the CDR3, the DNA is TGTGCCAGCAGCGCTAGCGGGAGCTCCTACAATGAGCAGTTCTTC.

The V and J genes are TRBV30 and TRBJ1-2; TRBD1 agrees at 9 bases. V lost 4 bases to trimming and J lost 8 bases; unmatched junction nucleotides: 11. CDR3 size: 14 residues. CDR1 and CDR2 from the germline V gene are GTSNPN and SVGIG (reference sequence). The CDR3 DNA reads as TGTGCCTGGACTAACAGGGGGCACTCAGGGGGCTACACCTTC. Amino acid sequence: CAWTNRGHSGGYTF.

V is TRBV30 and J is TRBJ1-2; D remains ambiguous. The CDR3 extends over 12 amino acids. V was cut by 3 bases and J by 2 bases, with 7 bases left in between. Germline V gene lookup returns CDR1 GTSNPN and CDR2 SVGIG (reference sequence). The CDR3 protein is CAWSPENYGYTF. The DNA for the CDR3 is TGTGCCTGGAGCCCTGAGAACTATGGCTACACCTTC. Full variable domain (rest looked up from reference TRBV30 and TRBJ1-2): SQTIHQWPATLVQPVGSPLSLECTVEGTSNPNLYWYRQAAGRGLQLLFYSVGIGQISSEVPQNLSASRPQDRQFILSSKKLLLSDSGFYLCAWSPENYGYTFGSGTRLTVV.

The chain joins TRBV20-1 to TRBJ1-5; D unclear. There are 11 residues in the CDR3. The germline V gene encodes CDR1 DFQATT and CDR2 SNEGSKA (reference sequence). V shed 1 base and J shed 6 bases, with 4 bases lying between them. DNA for the CDR3: TGCAGTGCTAGAGGCGTTCAGCCCCAGCATTTT. Translated: CSARGVQPQHF.

The V gene is TRBV5-1, the J gene TRBJ1-1; D might be TRBD1 (6 bases). The CDR3 sequence is 13 residues long. Germline CDR1 is SGHRS and CDR2 is YFSETQ. V lost 1 base, J lost 7 bases, and 11 bases lay in between. CDR3 in DNA: TGCGCCAGCAGCTTGTCAGGGGTGATTGAAGCTTTCTTT. It yields the protein CASSLSGVIEAFF.

In this sample, this clone turned up once. The chain joins TRBV29-1 to TRBJ2-7, with D tentatively TRBD1 (5 bases). Trimming removed 7 bases at V and 2 bases at J, with 12 bases between. The CDR3 runs 12 residues. Germline V gene lookup returns CDR1 SQVTM and CDR2 ANQGSEA. The chain's CDR3 is CSASRQPYEQYF. DNA of the CDR3: TGCAGCGCTTCGAGACAGCCCTACGAGCAGTACTTC.

The table lists this clone with a count of one. Other DNA sequences in this sample translate to the same CDR3. The gene calls are TRBV7-2 and TRBJ1-5, with a possible D match to TRBD1 (6 bases). The CDR3 extends over 14 amino acids. Germline V gene sequence: CDR1 SGHTA, CDR2 FQGNSA. Trimming left V 4 bases short and J 2 bases short, with 9 bases between. As DNA, the CDR3 is TGTGCCAGCAGCTCGAACAGGGGCAATCAGCCCCAGCATTTT. It specifies CASSSNRGNQPQHF.

This clone was counted once. V usage is TRBV7-3 and J usage is TRBJ2-1; no clear D. This CDR3 has 15 amino acids. Germline CDR1 SGHTA, CDR2 FQGTGA. V gave up 4 bases and J gave up 0 bases, with 10 bases separating them. This chain's CDR3 is CASSSSPSSYNEQFF. For the CDR3, the DNA is TGTGCCAGCAGCTCCTCCCCTTCCTCCTACAATGAGCAGTTCTTC.